The T cell receptor beta chain described here comes from a study of cytomegalovirus exposure and HLA in healthy donors. Study findings and constraints: As immune exposure information, only CMV serostatus was available. The study found most TCR sequences rare, yet found some public TCRs in many donors.

The CDR3 is made up of 13 amino acids. V was trimmed by 11 bases and J by 1 base, leaving 11 bases between them. Germline values: CDR1 ENHRY, CDR2 SYGVKD. The study sampled nominally healthy donors, though unrecorded immune exposures were likely. The PCR was carried out with 60 Vbeta primers and 13 Jbeta primers. Some clones are missing from TCRdb's copy, which holds only in-frame ones; the method was immunoSEQ multiplex PCR. The data contain approximately 180,000 clones, approximately 80% of them seen just once; the ten biggest clones take up roughly 5.2%. This clone occurred once. Its antigen is unknown.

V and J are TRBV10-3 and TRBJ2-2, with unresolved D. Sequenced material: PBMCs. The TCR sequence derives from a man between 18 and 29 years old in good health and CMV-seronegative. This chain's CDR3 is CARRQENTGELFF. CDR3 sequence (DNA): TGTGCCCGTAGGCAGGAGAACACCGGGGAGCTGTTTTTT.